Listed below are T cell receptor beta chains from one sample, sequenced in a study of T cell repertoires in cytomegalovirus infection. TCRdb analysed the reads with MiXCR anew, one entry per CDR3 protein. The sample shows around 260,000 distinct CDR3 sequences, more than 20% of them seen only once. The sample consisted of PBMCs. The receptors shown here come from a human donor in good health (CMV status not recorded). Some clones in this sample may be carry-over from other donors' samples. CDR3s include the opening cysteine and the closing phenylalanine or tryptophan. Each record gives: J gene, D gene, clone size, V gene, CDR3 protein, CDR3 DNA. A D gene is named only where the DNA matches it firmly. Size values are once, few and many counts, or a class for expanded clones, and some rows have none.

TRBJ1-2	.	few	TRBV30	CAWTSGAGRNGYTF	TGTGCCTGGACGTCCGGGGCAGGGCGTAACGGCTACACCTTC
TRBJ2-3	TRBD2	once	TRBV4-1	CATNPNGGGGDTQYF	TGCGCCACCAACCCCAATGGGGGGGGGGGGGATACGCAGTATTTT
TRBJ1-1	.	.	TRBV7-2	CASSVGAVNTEAFF	TGTGCCAGCAGCGTCGGCGCGGTGAACACTGAAGCTTTCTTT
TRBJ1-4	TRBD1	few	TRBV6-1	CASSEIRDRGGKLFF	TGTGCCAGCAGCGAGATCCGGGACAGGGGTGGCAAACTGTTTTTT
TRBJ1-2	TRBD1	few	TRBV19	CASRSGTGDGYTF	TGTGCCAGCCGTTCCGGGACAGGGGATGGCTACACCTTC
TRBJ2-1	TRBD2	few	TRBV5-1	CASRIAGNYNEQFF	TGCGCCAGCAGAATAGCGGGGAACTACAATGAGCAGTTCTTC
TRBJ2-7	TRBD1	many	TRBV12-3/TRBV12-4	CASTSRQGYEQYF	TGTGCCAGCACCTCCCGACAGGGCTACGAGCAGTACTTC
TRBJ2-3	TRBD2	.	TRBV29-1	CSVERGGADTQYF	TGCAGCGTTGAGCGGGGGGGTGCAGATACGCAGTATTTT
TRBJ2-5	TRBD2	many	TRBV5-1	CASHQAGGSETQYF	TGCGCCAGCCACCAAGCGGGAGGTTCTGAGACCCAGTACTTC
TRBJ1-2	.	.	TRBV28	CASSRTFGYTF	TGTGCCAGCAGCCGTACATTCGGCTACACCTTC
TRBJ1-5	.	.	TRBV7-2	CASSMALIGNQPQHF	TGTGCCAGCAGCATGGCCCTCATCGGCAATCAGCCCCAGCATTTT
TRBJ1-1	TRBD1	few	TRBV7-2	CASSFYRGEELTAFF	TGTGCCAGCAGCTTTTACAGGGGTGAGGAACTAACGGCTTTCTTT
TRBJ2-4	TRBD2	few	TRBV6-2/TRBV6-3	CASNDSGRAKNIQYF	TGTGCCAGCAACGATAGCGGGAGGGCCAAAAACATTCAGTACTTC
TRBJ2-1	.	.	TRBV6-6	CASSPGGNEQFF	TGTGCCAGCAGTCCTGGGGGGAATGAGCAGTTCTTC
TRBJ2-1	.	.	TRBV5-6	CASSPRGASRSYYNEQFF	TGTGCCAGCAGCCCAAGGGGGGCTAGCAGAAGCTACTACAATGAGCAGTTCTTC
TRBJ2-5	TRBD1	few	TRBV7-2	CASSFTGQGVDQYF	TGTGCCAGCAGCTTTACTGGACAGGGGGTCGACCAGTACTTC
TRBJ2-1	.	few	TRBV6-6	CASSRRGDFGNEQFF	TGTGCCAGCAGCCGTCGGGGTGATTTCGGCAATGAGCAGTTCTTC
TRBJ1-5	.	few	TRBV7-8	CASSPIRRGVGNQPQHF	TGTGCCAGCAGCCCGATACGACGAGGGGTCGGCAATCAGCCCCAGCATTTT
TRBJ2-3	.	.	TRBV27	CASSIRVGTDTQYF	TGTGCCAGCAGTATCAGGGTTGGAACAGATACGCAGTATTTT
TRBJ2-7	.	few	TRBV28	CASSLPPREQYF	TGTGCCAGCAGTTTACCCCCCCGCGAGCAGTACTTC
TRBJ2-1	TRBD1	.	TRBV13	CASSLNRGLDEQFF	TGTGCCAGCAGCCTTAACAGGGGGCTCGATGAGCAGTTCTTC
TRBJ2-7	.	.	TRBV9	CASSVEGANYEQYF	TGTGCCAGCAGCGTAGAGGGAGCGAACTACGAGCAGTACTTC
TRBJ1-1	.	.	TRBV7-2	CASSPPGRGNTEAFF	TGTGCCAGCAGTCCCCCCGGCAGGGGGAACACTGAAGCTTTCTTT
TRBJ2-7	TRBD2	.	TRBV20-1	CSARDPGGSYEQYF	TGCAGTGCTAGAGATCCGGGGGGGTCCTACGAGCAGTACTTC
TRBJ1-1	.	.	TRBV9	CASSVGAAWITEAFF	TGTGCCAGCAGCGTAGGGGCGGCCTGGATCACTGAAGCTTTCTTT
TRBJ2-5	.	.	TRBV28	CASTHPAETQYF	TGTGCCAGCACCCATCCCGCAGAGACCCAGTACTTC
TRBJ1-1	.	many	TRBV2	CASREEGQMNTEAFF	TGTGCCAGCAGAGAAGAAGGACAGATGAACACTGAAGCTTTCTTT
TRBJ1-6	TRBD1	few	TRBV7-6	CASSRTGAGNSPLHF	TGTGCCAGCAGCCGAACAGGGGCGGGAAATTCACCCCTCCACTTT
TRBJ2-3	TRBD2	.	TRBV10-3	CATWGGTDTQYF	TGTGCCACCTGGGGGGGGACAGATACGCAGTATTTT
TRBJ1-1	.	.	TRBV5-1	CASSLKDRNTEAFF	TGCGCCAGCAGCTTAAAGGACAGGAACACTGAAGCTTTCTTT
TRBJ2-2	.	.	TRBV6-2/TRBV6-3	CAIDWNTGELFF	TGTGCCATCGATTGGAACACCGGGGAGCTGTTTTTT
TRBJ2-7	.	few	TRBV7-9	CASSLPVQGSEQYF	TGTGCCAGCAGCTTACCTGTCCAGGGGAGCGAGCAGTACTTC
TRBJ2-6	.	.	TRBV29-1	CSVLALGKPRAGANVLTF	TGCAGCGTCCTAGCCCTGGGAAAGCCACGGGCTGGGGCCAACGTCCTGACTTTC
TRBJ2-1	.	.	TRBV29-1	CSVELLATSYNEQFF	TGCAGCGTTGAGCTGTTAGCGACCTCCTACAATGAGCAGTTCTTC
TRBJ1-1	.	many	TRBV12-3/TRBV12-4	CASSSPAVEAFF	TGTGCCAGCAGTTCCCCGGCTGTAGAAGCTTTCTTT
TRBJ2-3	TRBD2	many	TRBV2	CASSDTGGLTDTQYF	TGTGCCAGCAGTGACACGGGAGGGCTCACAGATACGCAGTATTTT
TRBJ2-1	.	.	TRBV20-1	CSATPFGTPNPEQFF	TGCAGTGCTACCCCATTCGGGACCCCAAATCCGGAGCAGTTCTTC
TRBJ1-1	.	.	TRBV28	CASKRGKAFF	TGTGCCAGCAAGAGGGGCAAAGCTTTCTTT
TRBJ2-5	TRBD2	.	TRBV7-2	CASSQSSGMKTQYF	TGTGCCAGCAGCCAATCTAGCGGGATGAAGACCCAGTACTTC
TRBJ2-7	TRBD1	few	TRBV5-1	CASSLFETGAAREQYF	TGCGCCAGCAGCTTGTTTGAAACAGGGGCCGCGCGCGAGCAGTACTTC
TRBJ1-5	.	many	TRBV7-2	CASSSHPSGLSTRNSNQPQHF	TGTGCCAGCAGCTCTCACCCGTCGGGCCTGTCTACCAGGAATAGCAATCAGCCCCAGCATTTT